The clone carrying this TCR beta chain has just one count. The sample holds other DNA sequences that translate to the same CDR3. Measured with immunoSEQ multiplex PCR; TCRdb has only the in-frame clones, and not every one. The sample lists 220,000 or so clones, roughly 89% seen once, with approximately 6.5% in the top ten. Participants' reported clinical history set cohort assignment. The data belong to a study of blood T cell repertoires in COVID-19. Study as a whole: Researchers got acute and convalescent COVID-19 samples from the United States, Italy and Spain.

V was pared by 6 bases and J by 3 bases, with 4 bases of the junction left unmatched. The CDR3 contains 15 residues. Germline V CDR1 and CDR2: MNHEY, SMNVEV (reference sequence). The specimen was PBMCs or T cells enriched from blood (not recorded which). The rearrangement uses TRBV27 and TRBJ2-1; 11 nucleotides align to TRBD2. The receptor was derived from a woman aged 40 to 50 who had recovered from COVID-19. The CDR3 protein is CASSAGTSGYNEQFF. The CDR3 DNA reads TGTGCCAGCAGCGCCGGGACTAGCGGCTACAATGAGCAGTTCTTC.